This entry lists 8 T cell receptor beta chains sequenced from one sample in a study of CD8 T cells in ankylosing spondylitis. MiXCR was run by TCRdb on the 5' RACE reads, yielding one entry per CDR3 protein. Of some 350,000 distinct CDR3 sequences listed, roughly 14% are singletons. Input material: blood, either unsorted or a sorted T cell fraction (not recorded which). The receptors stem from a male donor with ankylosing spondylitis or in good health (not recorded which).

This clonotype has just a few counts. The chain links TRBV7-9 to TRBJ2-2; D is unclear. Deletions cut 1 base from V and 8 bases from J, with 20 bases between. Germline V gene sequence: CDR1 SEHNR, CDR2 FQNEAQ (reference sequence). The CDR3 spans 17 residues. The CDR3: CASSLVTDYWSTGELFF. The CDR3 DNA reads as TGTGCCAGCAGCTTAGTTACCGATTATTGGTCGACTGGGGAGCTGTTTTTT. The full variable domain, rest sourced from reference TRBV7-9 and TRBJ2-2, is DTGVSQNPRHKITKRGQNVTFRCDPISEHNRLYWYRQTLGQGPEFLTYFQNEAQLEKSRLLSDRFSAERPKGSFSTLEIQRTEQGDSAMYLCASSLVTDYWSTGELFFGEGSRLTVL.

This clonotype appeared a few times. The chain carries TRBV5-1 and TRBJ2-5; a weak D match, TRBD2 (6 bases). With 0 bases removed from V and 2 bases from J, the gap between germline ends came to 11 bases. The CDR3 length is 15 residues. From germline, CDR1 is SGHRS and CDR2 YFSETQ. The CDR3 DNA reads as TGCGCCAGCAGCTTGGGGGCGGGATTACAAGAGACCCAGTACTTC. Residues: CASSLGAGLQETQYF.

The V gene is TRBV5-1, the J gene TRBJ2-5; D assignment may be TRBD1 or TRBD2 (7 bases each). Germline V gives CDR1 SGHRS, CDR2 YFSETQ. The CDR3 loop spans 14 amino acids. V lost 4 bases and J 6 bases, leaving 16 bases between the germline ends. The CDR3 DNA sequence: TGCGCCAGCAGCCTCTGGGAGGGGGCACAGACCCAGTACTTC. This sequence encodes CASSLWEGAQTQYF.

In this sample, this clonotype turned up a few times. The rearrangement links TRBV6-1 to TRBJ1-5; no definite D call. CDR3 length: 13 amino acids. The ends were cut back, 11 bases at V and 3 bases at J, with 14 bases in the middle. Germline assignment: CDR1 MNHNS and CDR2 SASEGT. The CDR3 sequence: CAGETPDNQPQHF. The CDR3 DNA reads as TGTGCCGGGGAAACGCCGGACAATCAGCCCCAGCATTTT.

This clonotype was seen only a few times. This chain links TRBV5-1 with TRBJ2-7, with 7 bases fitting TRBD1. The CDR3 spans 13 residues. The germline gives CDR1 SGHRS, CDR2 YFSETQ. V lost 0 bases and J lost 11; bases outside the gene matches: 8. The CDR3 DNA sequence: TGCGCCAGCAGCTTGGAGACAGGGCCCTTAAAGTACTTC. Its translation: CASSLETGPLKYF.

The rearrangement joins TRBV11-2 to TRBJ2-7; D perhaps matches TRBD1 (6 bases). This CDR3 has 19 amino acids. CDR1 and CDR2 (germline): SGHAT, FQNNGV. V dropped 0 bases and J dropped 7 bases, with 28 bases sitting between them. CDR3 protein: CASSLDRAGAMGHPLEQYF. The CDR3 DNA reads TGTGCCAGCAGCTTAGATCGGGCAGGGGCAATGGGACATCCGTTGGAGCAGTACTTC.

This clonotype has a handful of counts. The J gene is TRBJ2-1, the V gene TRBV3-1, with D tentatively TRBD2 (5 bases). With 4 bases removed from V and 7 bases from J, the gap between germline ends came to 11 bases. The CDR3 totals 13 residues. Germline V gives CDR1 LGHDT, CDR2 YNNKEL (reference sequence). Here the CDR3 DNA reads TGTGCCAGCAGCCCTAGCCGAGTAAATGAGCAGTTCTTC. Its translation: CASSPSRVNEQFF.

The CDR3 loop reads CASSKEDRVPGANVLTF. As DNA, the CDR3 is TGTGCCAGCAGCAAAGAAGACAGGGTCCCAGGGGCCAACGTCCTGACTTTC. V and J are TRBV21-1 and TRBJ2-6; the table assigns TRBD1, which was not confirmed against the DNA. TRBV21-1 is a recognized pseudogene. CDR3 size: 17 residues.